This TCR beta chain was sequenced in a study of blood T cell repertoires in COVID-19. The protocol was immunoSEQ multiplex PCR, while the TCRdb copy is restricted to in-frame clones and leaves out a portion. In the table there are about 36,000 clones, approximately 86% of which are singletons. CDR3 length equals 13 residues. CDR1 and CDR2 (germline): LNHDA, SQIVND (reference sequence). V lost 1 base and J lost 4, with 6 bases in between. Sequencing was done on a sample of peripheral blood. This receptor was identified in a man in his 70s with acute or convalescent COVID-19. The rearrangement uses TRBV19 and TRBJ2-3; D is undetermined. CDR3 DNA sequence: TGTGCCAGTAGTATAGGAGTTCCAGATACGCAGTATTTT. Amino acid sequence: CASSIGVPDTQYF.